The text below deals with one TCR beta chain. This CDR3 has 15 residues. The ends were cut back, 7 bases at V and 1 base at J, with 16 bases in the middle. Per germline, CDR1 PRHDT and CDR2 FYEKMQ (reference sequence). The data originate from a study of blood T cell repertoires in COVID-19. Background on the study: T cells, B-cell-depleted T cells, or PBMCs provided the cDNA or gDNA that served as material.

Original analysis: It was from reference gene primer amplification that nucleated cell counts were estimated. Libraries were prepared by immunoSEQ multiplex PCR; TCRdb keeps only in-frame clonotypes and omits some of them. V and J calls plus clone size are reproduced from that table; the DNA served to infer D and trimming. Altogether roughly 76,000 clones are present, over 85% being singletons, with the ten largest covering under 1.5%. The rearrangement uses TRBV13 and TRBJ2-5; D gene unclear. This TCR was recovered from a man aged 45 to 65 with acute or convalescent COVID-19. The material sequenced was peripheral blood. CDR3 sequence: CASTLNFVGQETQYF. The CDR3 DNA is TGTGCCAGCACCCTAAACTTCGTCGGCCAAGAGACCCAGTACTTC.